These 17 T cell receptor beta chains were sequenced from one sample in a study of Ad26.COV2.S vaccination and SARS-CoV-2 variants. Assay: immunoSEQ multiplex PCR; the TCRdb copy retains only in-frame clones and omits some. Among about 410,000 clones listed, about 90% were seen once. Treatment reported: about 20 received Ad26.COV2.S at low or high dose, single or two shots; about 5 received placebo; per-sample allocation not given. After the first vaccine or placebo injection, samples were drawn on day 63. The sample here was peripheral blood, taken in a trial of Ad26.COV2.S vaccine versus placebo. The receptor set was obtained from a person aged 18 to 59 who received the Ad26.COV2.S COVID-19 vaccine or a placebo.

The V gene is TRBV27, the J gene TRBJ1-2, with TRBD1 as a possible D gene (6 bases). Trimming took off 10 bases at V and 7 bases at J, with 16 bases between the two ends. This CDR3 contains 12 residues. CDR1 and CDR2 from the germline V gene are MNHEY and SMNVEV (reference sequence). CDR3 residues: CATLGGVGGYTF. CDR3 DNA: TGTGCCACCCTAGGGGGGGTAGGTGGCTACACCTTC.

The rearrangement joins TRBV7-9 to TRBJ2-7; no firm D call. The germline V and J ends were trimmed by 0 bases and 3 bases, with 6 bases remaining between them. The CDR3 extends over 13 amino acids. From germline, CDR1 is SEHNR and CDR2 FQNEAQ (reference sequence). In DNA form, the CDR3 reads TGTGCCAGCAGCTTAGCTCGAAGCTACGAGCAGTACTTC. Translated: CASSLARSYEQYF.

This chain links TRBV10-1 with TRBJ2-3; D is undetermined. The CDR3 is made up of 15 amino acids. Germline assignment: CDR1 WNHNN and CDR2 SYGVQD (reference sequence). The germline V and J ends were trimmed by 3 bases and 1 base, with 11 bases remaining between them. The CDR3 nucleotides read TGCGCCAGCAGTGATCCGGGTAAGGGCACAGATACGCAGTATTTT. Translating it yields CASSDPGKGTDTQYF.

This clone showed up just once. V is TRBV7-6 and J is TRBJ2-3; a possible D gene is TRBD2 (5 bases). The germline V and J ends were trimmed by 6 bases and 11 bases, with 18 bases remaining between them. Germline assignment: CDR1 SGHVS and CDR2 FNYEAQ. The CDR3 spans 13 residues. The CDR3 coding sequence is TGTGCCAGCAGGCTCCTGGAGGCTAAGGAGCAGTATTTT. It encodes CASRLLEAKEQYF.

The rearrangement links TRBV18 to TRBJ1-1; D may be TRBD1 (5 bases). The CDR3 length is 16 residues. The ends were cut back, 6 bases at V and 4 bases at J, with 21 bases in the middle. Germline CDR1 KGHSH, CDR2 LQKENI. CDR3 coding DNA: TGTGCCAGCTCCGCCAAGGGGTCCCTAAGCCGCACTGAAGCTTTCTTT. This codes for CASSAKGSLSRTEAFF.

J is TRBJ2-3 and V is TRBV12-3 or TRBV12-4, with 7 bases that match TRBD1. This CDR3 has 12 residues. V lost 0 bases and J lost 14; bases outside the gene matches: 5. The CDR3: CASSLAQGGWYF. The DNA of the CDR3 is TGTGCCAGCAGTTTAGCGCAAGGGGGCTGGTATTTT.

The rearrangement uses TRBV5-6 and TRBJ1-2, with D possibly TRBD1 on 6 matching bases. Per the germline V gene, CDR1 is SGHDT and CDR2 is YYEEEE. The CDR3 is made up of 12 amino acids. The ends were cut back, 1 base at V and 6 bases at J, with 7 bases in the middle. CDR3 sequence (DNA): TGTGCCAGCAGCTTGAGGGGGGATGGCTACACCTTC. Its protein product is CASSLRGDGYTF.

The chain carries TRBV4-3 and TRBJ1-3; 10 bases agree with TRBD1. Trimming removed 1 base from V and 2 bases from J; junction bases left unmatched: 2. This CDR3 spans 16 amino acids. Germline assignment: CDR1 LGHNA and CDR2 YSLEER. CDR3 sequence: CASSQADRGPGNTIYF. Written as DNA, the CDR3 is TGCGCCAGCAGCCAAGCCGACAGGGGGCCTGGAAACACCATATATTTT.

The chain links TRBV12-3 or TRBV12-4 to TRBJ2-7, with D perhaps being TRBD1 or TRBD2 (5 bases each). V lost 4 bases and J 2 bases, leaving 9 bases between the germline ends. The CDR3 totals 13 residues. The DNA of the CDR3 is TGTGCCAGCAGTTGGGACGTTGCCTACGAGCAGTACTTC. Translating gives CASSWDVAYEQYF.

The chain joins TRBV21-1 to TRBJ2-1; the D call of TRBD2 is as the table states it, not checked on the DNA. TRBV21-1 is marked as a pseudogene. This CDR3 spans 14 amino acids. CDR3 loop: CASRRGGPHNEQFF. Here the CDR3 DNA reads TGTGCCAGCAGAAGGGGGGGCCCTCACAATGAGCAGTTCTTC.

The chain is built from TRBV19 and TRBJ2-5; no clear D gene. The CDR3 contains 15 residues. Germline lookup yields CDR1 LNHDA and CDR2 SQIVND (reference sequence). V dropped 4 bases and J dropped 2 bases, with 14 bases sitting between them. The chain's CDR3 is CASSRHPLGQETQYF. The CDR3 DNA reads TGTGCCAGTAGTAGACACCCCCTGGGGCAAGAGACCCAGTACTTC.

The CDR3 sequence is CASSQTRQGTDTQYF. Here the CDR3 DNA reads TGTGCCAGCAGTCAAACTAGACAGGGCACAGATACGCAGTATTTT. The chain is built from TRBV6-6 and TRBJ2-3, with D maybe TRBD1 (6 bases). This CDR3 comprises 15 residues. V lost 5 bases to trimming and J lost 1 base, with 13 bases between them. Germline V gene lookup returns CDR1 MNHNY and CDR2 SVGAGI (reference sequence).

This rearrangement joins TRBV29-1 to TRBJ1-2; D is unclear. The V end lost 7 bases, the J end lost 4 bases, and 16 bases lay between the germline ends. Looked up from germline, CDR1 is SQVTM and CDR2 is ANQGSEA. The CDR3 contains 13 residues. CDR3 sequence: CSAEIRERYGYTF. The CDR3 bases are TGCAGCGCCGAAATCCGGGAGCGCTATGGCTACACCTTC.

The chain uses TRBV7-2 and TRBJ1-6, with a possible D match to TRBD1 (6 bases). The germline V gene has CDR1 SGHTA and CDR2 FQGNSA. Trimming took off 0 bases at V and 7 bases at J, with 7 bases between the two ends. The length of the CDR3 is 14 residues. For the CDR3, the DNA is TGTGCCAGCAGCTTAGCGGGACAAAATTCACCCCTCCACTTT. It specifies CASSLAGQNSPLHF.

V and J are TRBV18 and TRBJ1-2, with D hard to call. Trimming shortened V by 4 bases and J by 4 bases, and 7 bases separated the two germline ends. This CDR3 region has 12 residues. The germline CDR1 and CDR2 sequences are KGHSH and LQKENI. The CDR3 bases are TGTGCCAGCTCACTCGACGGCTATGGCTACACCTTC. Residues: CASSLDGYGYTF.

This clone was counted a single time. The CDR3 protein is CASSLLQPGANVLTF. CDR3 DNA sequence: TGCGCCAGCAGCCTGCTACAGCCTGGGGCCAACGTCCTGACTTTC. The chain carries TRBV5-1 and TRBJ2-6; D not certain. The CDR3 consists of 15 residues. The germline V gene has CDR1 SGHRS and CDR2 YFSETQ. The germline V and J ends were trimmed by 4 bases and 2 bases, with 10 bases remaining between them.

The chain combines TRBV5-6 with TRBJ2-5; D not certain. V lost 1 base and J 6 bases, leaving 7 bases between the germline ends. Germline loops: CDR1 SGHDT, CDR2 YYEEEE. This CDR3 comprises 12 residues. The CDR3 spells CASSLYRQTQYF. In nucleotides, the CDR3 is TGTGCCAGCAGCTTGTATAGGCAGACCCAGTACTTC.